This is a list of T cell receptor beta chains from one sample in a study of blood T cell repertoires in COVID-19. Libraries were prepared by immunoSEQ multiplex PCR; TCRdb keeps only in-frame clonotypes and omits some of them. The sample lists about 300,000 clones, roughly 91% seen once, with 1.8% in the top ten. The sample consisted of peripheral blood. The receptors come from a woman under 40 with COVID-19, enrolled during active disease. Each CDR3 is given with its conserved first and last residue. Fields, in order: clone size, D gene, J gene, V gene, CDR3 protein, CDR3 DNA. The D gene is left open where the match is weak. Part of the rows lack a size; the others show once, few, many or a class for expanded clones.

abundance: NA
d_gene: TRBD1
j_gene: TRBJ1-2
v_gene: TRBV25-1
CDR3aa: CASSATGGHGYTF
CDR3nt: TGTGCCAGCAGTGCGACAGGGGGCCATGGCTACACCTTC

abundance: NA
d_gene: NA
j_gene: TRBJ2-3
v_gene: TRBV12-3/TRBV12-4
CDR3aa: CASRLTSTDTQYF
CDR3nt: TGTGCCAGCAGACTGACAAGCACAGATACGCAGTATTTT

abundance: few
d_gene: TRBD2
j_gene: TRBJ2-2
v_gene: TRBV18
CDR3aa: CASSTSGGSNTGELFF
CDR3nt: TGTGCCAGCTCAACTAGCGGGGGGTCGAACACCGGGGAGCTGTTTTTT

abundance: NA
d_gene: NA
j_gene: TRBJ2-5
v_gene: TRBV6-4
CDR3aa: CASSEEGGAPQETQYF
CDR3nt: TGTGCCAGCAGTGAAGAAGGGGGGGCCCCCCAAGAGACCCAGTACTTC

abundance: NA
d_gene: NA
j_gene: TRBJ1-4
v_gene: TRBV5-6
CDR3aa: CASSFGGNEKLFF
CDR3nt: TGTGCCAGCAGCTTCGGCGGGAATGAAAAACTGTTTTTT

abundance: NA
d_gene: TRBD1
j_gene: TRBJ2-5
v_gene: TRBV5-5
CDR3aa: CASSHQTGPQETQYF
CDR3nt: TGTGCCAGCAGCCACCAGACAGGGCCGCAAGAGACCCAGTACTTC

abundance: few
d_gene: TRBD1
j_gene: TRBJ1-6
v_gene: TRBV2
CDR3aa: CASKPGTGVSPLHF
CDR3nt: TGTGCCAGCAAGCCCGGGACAGGGGTGTCACCCCTCCACTTT

abundance: NA
d_gene: NA
j_gene: TRBJ1-1
v_gene: TRBV25-1
CDR3aa: CASSAYWNTEAFF
CDR3nt: TGTGCCAGCAGTGCTTACTGGAACACTGAAGCTTTCTTT

abundance: NA
d_gene: NA
j_gene: TRBJ2-5
v_gene: TRBV11-2
CDR3aa: CASSLVVAAGETQYF
CDR3nt: TGTGCCAGCAGCTTAGTTGTGGCGGCCGGGGAGACCCAGTACTTC

abundance: NA
d_gene: NA
j_gene: TRBJ1-4
v_gene: TRBV3-1/TRBV3-2
CDR3aa: CASSLTSLGSEKLFF
CDR3nt: TGTGCCAGCAGCCTAACGAGTCTCGGGAGTGAAAAACTGTTTTTT

abundance: NA
d_gene: NA
j_gene: TRBJ1-1
v_gene: TRBV2
CDR3aa: CASSESPPRNTEAFF
CDR3nt: TGTGCCAGCAGTGAATCCCCTCCCCGGAACACTGAAGCTTTCTTT

abundance: NA
d_gene: NA
j_gene: TRBJ1-6
v_gene: TRBV30
CDR3aa: CAWSVRKGGNSPLHF
CDR3nt: TGTGCCTGGAGTGTACGGAAAGGGGGAAATTCACCCCTCCACTTT

abundance: NA
d_gene: TRBD1
j_gene: TRBJ1-4
v_gene: TRBV4-2
CDR3aa: CASSPGQGATDNEKLFF
CDR3nt: TGTGCCAGCAGCCCGGGACAGGGGGCTACGGATAATGAAAAACTGTTTTTT

abundance: NA
d_gene: NA
j_gene: TRBJ1-6
v_gene: TRBV7-9
CDR3aa: CASSIRVSNSPLHF
CDR3nt: TGTGCCAGCAGCATCAGGGTCTCAAATTCACCCCTCCACTTT

abundance: NA
d_gene: TRBD2
j_gene: TRBJ2-5
v_gene: TRBV18
CDR3aa: CASSPLVLAGEETQYF
CDR3nt: TGTGCCAGCTCACCACTTGTACTAGCGGGGGAAGAGACCCAGTACTTC

abundance: once
d_gene: TRBD1
j_gene: TRBJ2-2
v_gene: TRBV2
CDR3aa: CASSVLGTGTGELFF
CDR3nt: TGTGCCAGCAGTGTTTTGGGGACAGGCACCGGGGAGCTGTTTTTT

abundance: once
d_gene: NA
j_gene: TRBJ1-1
v_gene: TRBV28
CDR3aa: CASSHLGRVDFTEAFF
CDR3nt: TGTGCCAGCAGCCACCTCGGGAGGGTGGACTTCACTGAAGCTTTCTTT

abundance: few
d_gene: NA
j_gene: TRBJ1-2
v_gene: TRBV3-1/TRBV3-2
CDR3aa: CASSQGASDTF
CDR3nt: TGTGCCAGCAGCCAAGGGGCCTCGGACACCTTC

abundance: once
d_gene: NA
j_gene: TRBJ1-2
v_gene: TRBV6-5
CDR3aa: CASSYVSTSNYGYTF
CDR3nt: TGTGCCAGCAGTTACGTATCCACTTCTAACTATGGCTACACCTTC

abundance: NA
d_gene: NA
j_gene: TRBJ2-3
v_gene: TRBV21-1
CDR3aa: CASSPRDSAATSFTDTQYF
CDR3nt: TGTGCCAGCAGCCCCCGGGACAGCGCCGCGACTAGTTTCACAGATACGCAGTATTTT

abundance: NA
d_gene: TRBD1
j_gene: TRBJ2-7
v_gene: TRBV10-3
CDR3aa: CAILGTGGYEQYF
CDR3nt: TGTGCCATACTTGGGACAGGGGGCTACGAGCAGTACTTC

abundance: NA
d_gene: NA
j_gene: TRBJ1-1
v_gene: TRBV18
CDR3aa: CASSKGPNTEAFF
CDR3nt: TGTGCCAGCTCGAAGGGGCCGAACACTGAAGCTTTCTTT

abundance: NA
d_gene: TRBD2
j_gene: TRBJ2-3
v_gene: TRBV7-8
CDR3aa: CASGLAGAPPDTQYF
CDR3nt: TGTGCCAGCGGCTTAGCGGGGGCCCCGCCAGATACGCAGTATTTT

abundance: NA
d_gene: TRBD1
j_gene: TRBJ1-3
v_gene: TRBV3-1/TRBV3-2
CDR3aa: CASSQRGQGASFGNTIYF
CDR3nt: TGTGCCAGCAGCCAAAGGGGGCAGGGGGCATCTTTTGGAAACACCATATATTTT

abundance: NA
d_gene: NA
j_gene: TRBJ1-4
v_gene: TRBV4-1
CDR3aa: CASSRYQGRTNEKLFF
CDR3nt: TGCGCCAGCAGCCGTTATCAGGGGAGAACTAATGAAAAACTGTTTTTT

abundance: NA
d_gene: NA
j_gene: TRBJ2-7
v_gene: TRBV2
CDR3aa: CASSSTRATYEQYF
CDR3nt: TGTGCCAGCAGTTCCACCAGGGCTACCTACGAGCAGTACTTC

abundance: NA
d_gene: TRBD2
j_gene: TRBJ2-1
v_gene: TRBV7-9
CDR3aa: CASSFVRGGSYNEQFF
CDR3nt: TGTGCCAGCAGCTTTGTGCGGGGGGGCTCCTACAATGAGCAGTTCTTC

abundance: NA
d_gene: NA
j_gene: TRBJ1-6
v_gene: TRBV28
CDR3aa: CASSPTRLPGGSPLHF
CDR3nt: TGTGCCAGCAGTCCAACAAGGTTACCTGGGGGCTCACCCCTCCACTTT

abundance: NA
d_gene: NA
j_gene: TRBJ1-5
v_gene: TRBV10-3
CDR3aa: CAISGGADSNQPQHF
CDR3nt: TGTGCCATCAGTGGCGGGGCAGATAGCAATCAGCCCCAGCATTTT

abundance: NA
d_gene: TRBD2
j_gene: TRBJ2-1
v_gene: TRBV13
CDR3aa: CASSSGGEGEQFF
CDR3nt: TGTGCCAGCAGCTCCGGGGGGGAGGGTGAGCAGTTCTTC

abundance: NA
d_gene: TRBD1
j_gene: TRBJ1-1
v_gene: TRBV11-1
CDR3aa: CASSSGQGYYTEAFF
CDR3nt: TGTGCCAGCAGCTCGGGACAGGGGTATTACACTGAAGCTTTCTTT

abundance: NA
d_gene: NA
j_gene: TRBJ1-5
v_gene: TRBV19
CDR3aa: CASSSSGGQPQHF
CDR3nt: TGTGCCAGTAGTTCCTCCGGGGGTCAGCCCCAGCATTTT

abundance: NA
d_gene: NA
j_gene: TRBJ2-5
v_gene: TRBV4-2
CDR3aa: CASSQDGGLSQETQYF
CDR3nt: TGTGCCAGCAGCCAAGACGGGGGGCTCAGCCAAGAGACCCAGTACTTC

abundance: NA
d_gene: TRBD1
j_gene: TRBJ1-1
v_gene: TRBV28
CDR3aa: CASLTLGQGPKNTEAFF
CDR3nt: TGTGCCAGCCTGACGTTGGGACAGGGGCCCAAAAACACTGAAGCTTTCTTT

abundance: NA
d_gene: TRBD2
j_gene: TRBJ2-3
v_gene: TRBV11-2
CDR3aa: CASSWTRYTDTQYF
CDR3nt: TGTGCCAGCAGTTGGACTAGATACACAGATACGCAGTATTTT

abundance: NA
d_gene: NA
j_gene: TRBJ2-7
v_gene: TRBV7-2
CDR3aa: CASSPTSYGSYEQYF
CDR3nt: TGTGCCAGCAGCCCCACTAGTTACGGATCCTACGAGCAGTACTTC

abundance: NA
d_gene: NA
j_gene: TRBJ2-2
v_gene: TRBV19
CDR3aa: CASSGGHYANTGELFF
CDR3nt: TGTGCCAGTAGTGGGGGACACTACGCGAACACCGGGGAGCTGTTTTTT

abundance: few
d_gene: TRBD1
j_gene: TRBJ1-6
v_gene: TRBV2
CDR3aa: CASSEDRGYNSPLHF
CDR3nt: TGTGCCAGCAGTGAAGACAGGGGCTATAATTCACCCCTCCACTTT

abundance: once
d_gene: NA
j_gene: TRBJ1-2
v_gene: TRBV14
CDR3aa: CASSPNDFLEGYTF
CDR3nt: TGTGCCAGCAGCCCAAATGATTTTTTGGAGGGCTACACCTTC

abundance: few
d_gene: NA
j_gene: TRBJ1-1
v_gene: TRBV6-5
CDR3aa: CASSLAGMNTEAFF
CDR3nt: TGTGCCAGCAGTTTGGCAGGGATGAACACTGAAGCTTTCTTT

abundance: NA
d_gene: NA
j_gene: TRBJ2-3
v_gene: TRBV15
CDR3aa: CATSPRATDTQYF
CDR3nt: TGTGCCACCAGCCCGAGAGCCACAGATACGCAGTATTTT

abundance: NA
d_gene: TRBD2
j_gene: TRBJ2-3
v_gene: TRBV7-8
CDR3aa: CASSLRLAGADTQYF
CDR3nt: TGTGCCAGCAGCTTAAGGCTAGCGGGTGCAGATACGCAGTATTTT

abundance: once
d_gene: TRBD1
j_gene: TRBJ1-1
v_gene: TRBV6-5
CDR3aa: CASSYTGQGAKAFF
CDR3nt: TGTGCCAGCAGTTACACGGGACAGGGGGCGAAAGCTTTCTTT

abundance: NA
d_gene: NA
j_gene: TRBJ2-7
v_gene: TRBV5-8
CDR3aa: CASSLAWDTPGGSYEQYF
CDR3nt: TGTGCCAGCAGCTTGGCCTGGGACACCCCCGGGGGGTCCTACGAGCAGTACTTC

abundance: NA
d_gene: TRBD1
j_gene: TRBJ1-2
v_gene: TRBV2
CDR3aa: CASYGQSGTGNYGYTF
CDR3nt: TGTGCCAGCTACGGTCAATCCGGGACAGGGAACTATGGCTACACCTTC

abundance: few
d_gene: TRBD1
j_gene: TRBJ1-1
v_gene: TRBV29-1
CDR3aa: CSVVSPGTGTTEAFF
CDR3nt: TGCAGCGTTGTCTCCCCCGGGACAGGGACCACTGAAGCTTTCTTT